The TCR beta chain described here comes from a study of early stage breast cancer tumors. Study-level background: ER+/PR+/HER2- status applied to about 70% of the 16 invasive breast tumors. Samples were sequenced at around 10-fold average coverage.

Method: immunoSEQ multiplex PCR; TCRdb's copy keeps in-frame clones and lacks some. Of some 75,000 clones in the sample, more than 60% are singletons; the top ten hold 3% to 4.5%. Study conclusions and caveats: Compared with adjacent normal breast, tumors showed approximately 2.5-fold denser, more clonal T cells. Tumor and normal breast were distinguished via blood comparison in about 85% of the 16 patients.

CDR1 and CDR2 from the germline V gene are SGHDN and FVKESK. The ends lost 4 bases at V and 3 bases at J; junction bases unmatched: 9. The CDR3 has 17 residues. About this clone itself: Its antigen is not known.

Sequenced material: blood. The sequence came from a person between 55 and 70 years old with breast cancer. The chain couples TRBV14 to TRBJ2-5, with 12 positions matching TRBD2. The CDR3 DNA reads TGTGCCAGCAGCCCCACGCGAGCTAGCGGGGGGGAAGAGACCCAGTACTTC. This encodes CASSPTRASGGEETQYF.